This T cell receptor beta chain came from a study of control samples from healthy donors and cancer patients. V lost 4 bases and J lost 1, with 8 bases in between. Germline V gene sequence: CDR1 SGHRS, CDR2 YFSETQ. CDR3 length: 14 residues. This table comes from immunoSEQ multiplex PCR, and its TCRdb copy is limited to in-frame clones, with some not included. The sample lists approximately 170,000 clones; 85% to 90% were seen once. The chain uses TRBV5-1 and TRBJ1-4; D not resolved. This sequence was found in a woman younger than 45 in good health. The sequencing input was blood. The CDR3 nucleotides are TGCGCCAGCAGCCCCCGGGGAACTAATGAAAAACTGTTTTTT. Protein sequence: CASSPRGTNEKLFF.